These T cell receptor beta chains were read from a single sample in a study of blood T cell repertoires in COVID-19. Using immunoSEQ multiplex PCR, the repertoire was profiled, and TCRdb retains in-frame clones only, with some absent. The repertoire holds 250,000 to 300,000 clones, with about nine tenths as singletons. Material: peripheral blood. The receptors derive from a woman aged 40 to 50 who had recovered from COVID-19. Each CDR3 is given with its conserved first and last residue. The order of the fields is clone size, J gene, D gene, V gene, CDR3 protein, CDR3 DNA. The D gene is left open where the match is weak. For some rows the clone size is stated as once, few or many, or as a class when expanded; others skip it.

- TRBJ2-3 TRBD2 TRBV7-8 CASSLSSGVGRDTQYF TGTGCCAGCAGCTTGTCAAGCGGGGTCGGTAGAGATACGCAGTATTTT
- TRBJ1-2 TRBD1 TRBV18 CASSPPMGQGHGYTF TGTGCCAGCTCACCACCGATGGGACAGGGGCATGGCTACACCTTC
- TRBJ2-1 TRBD2 TRBV24-1 CATSDLGGSDEQFF TGTGCCACCAGTGATTTAGGCGGGAGTGATGAGCAGTTCTTC
- TRBJ2-2 TRBD1 TRBV7-6 CASSGQANTGELFF TGTGCCAGCAGCGGACAGGCGAACACCGGGGAGCTGTTTTTT
- TRBJ2-1 TRBD2 TRBV11-2 CASSRPRGGSKDNEQFF TGTGCCAGCAGCCGACCCCGAGGCGGGAGCAAGGACAATGAGCAGTTCTTC
once TRBJ2-3 TRBD2 TRBV5-4 CASSLGEGDTQYF TGTGCCAGCAGCTTGGGGGAGGGAGATACGCAGTATTTT
- TRBJ1-1 TRBD1 TRBV7-9 CASSLDRGPGTEAFF TGTGCCAGCAGCCTAGACAGGGGACCCGGGACTGAAGCTTTCTTT
once TRBJ2-1 TRBD2 TRBV27 CASSLSRLLAGASLSYNEQFF TGTGCCAGCAGTTTATCCCGACTATTAGCGGGAGCAAGCCTCTCCTACAATGAGCAGTTCTTC
- TRBJ2-1 TRBD1 TRBV5-6 CASSWQGDRGHNEQFF TGTGCCAGCAGCTGGCAAGGGGACAGGGGGCACAATGAGCAGTTCTTC
- TRBJ2-2 TRBD1 TRBV7-8 CASRYRGRDTGELFF TGTGCCAGCAGGTACAGGGGGCGAGACACCGGGGAGCTGTTTTTT
- TRBJ1-1 - TRBV18 CASSLPTGLMNTEAFF TGTGCCAGCTCACTGCCGACAGGACTTATGAACACTGAAGCTTTCTTT
- TRBJ1-3 - TRBV19 CATSGQSAGNTIYF TGTGCCACCTCTGGGCAGTCTGCTGGAAACACCATATATTTT
- TRBJ2-3 TRBD1 TRBV7-9 CASSLTDRSDPRTDTQYF TGTGCCAGCAGCCTCACGGACAGGTCGGATCCCCGCACAGATACGCAGTATTTT
- TRBJ1-1 - TRBV7-9 CASSFPNTEAFF TGTGCCAGCAGCTTTCCAAACACTGAAGCTTTCTTT
- TRBJ2-3 - TRBV19 CASSIGGGTDTQYF TGTGCCAGTAGTATAGGGGGGGGCACAGATACGCAGTATTTT
- TRBJ2-7 TRBD2 TRBV10-3 CAIRPGTSGSYEQYF TGTGCCATCAGACCCGGGACTAGCGGGAGTTACGAGCAGTACTTC
- TRBJ1-1 - TRBV12-2 CASRLRGRRADLDTEAFF TGTGCAAGTCGCTTAAGGGGGAGACGGGCGGATTTGGACACTGAAGCTTTCTTT
- TRBJ2-3 TRBD1 TRBV10-3 CATWRKDRESTDTQYF TGTGCCACCTGGCGAAAGGACAGGGAGAGCACAGATACGCAGTATTTT
- TRBJ1-6 TRBD1 TRBV7-8 CASSPTGDNSPLHF TGTGCCAGCAGCCCCACAGGGGATAATTCACCCCTCCACTTT
- TRBJ2-7 TRBD2 TRBV6-5 CASSYTTSAAYEQYF TGTGCCAGCAGTTACACCACTAGCGCAGCCTACGAGCAGTACTTC
- TRBJ1-6 - TRBV28 CASSDRNSPLHF TGTGCCAGCAGTGACAGGAATTCACCCCTCCACTTT
- TRBJ2-7 TRBD2 TRBV27 CASSFSTSLQVDF TGTGCCAGCAGTTTCTCGACTAGCCTTCAGGTTGACTTC
- TRBJ2-7 - TRBV5-8 CASSLQAANNEQYF TGTGCCAGCAGCTTGCAAGCGGCGAATAACGAGCAGTACTTC
- TRBJ2-2 TRBD2 TRBV15 CATSRDLAGVSTGELFF TGTGCCACCAGCAGAGATTTGGCGGGAGTTAGTACCGGGGAGCTGTTTTTT
- TRBJ2-1 TRBD2 TRBV5-1 CASTTVAGGHNEQFF TGCGCCAGCACCACAGTCGCGGGGGGACACAATGAGCAGTTCTTC
- TRBJ2-3 TRBD2 TRBV19 CASSRGLAGGTDTQYF TGTGCCAGTAGTCGAGGACTAGCGGGGGGCACAGATACGCAGTATTTT
- TRBJ2-5 TRBD2 TRBV9 CASSVSGLAECETQYF TGTGCCAGCAGCGTATCGGGGCTAGCGGAATGTGAGACCCAGTACTTC
- TRBJ1-3 TRBD1 TRBV3-1/TRBV3-2 CASSQDGQGISGNTIYF TGTGCCAGCAGCCAAGATGGACAGGGGATCTCTGGAAACACCATATATTTT
- TRBJ2-3 - TRBV5-1 CASSGGRPTGFTDTQYF TGCGCCAGCAGCGGAGGGCGACCCACAGGATTCACAGATACGCAGTATTTT
- TRBJ2-1 - TRBV7-3 CASSSRQDNEQFF TGTGCCAGCAGCTCCAGACAGGACAATGAGCAGTTCTTC
- TRBJ2-3 TRBD2 TRBV6-5 CASSYTGTSGPDTQYF TGTGCCAGCAGTTACACCGGGACTAGCGGGCCAGATACGCAGTATTTT
- TRBJ2-1 TRBD2 TRBV2 CASSVGLAGDNEQFF TGTGCCAGCAGTGTGGGGCTAGCGGGGGACAATGAGCAGTTCTTC
once TRBJ1-5 - TRBV12-3/TRBV12-4 CASSLQGGQPQHF TGTGCCAGCAGTTTACAGGGCGGTCAGCCCCAGCATTTT
- TRBJ2-7 TRBD1 TRBV9 CASSPGTVRYEQYF TGTGCCAGCAGCCCAGGGACAGTTCGCTACGAGCAGTACTTC
once TRBJ1-5 TRBD1 TRBV6-2/TRBV6-3 CASSYRTGADAVGNQPQHF TGTGCCAGCAGTTATCGGACAGGGGCAGATGCCGTGGGCAATCAGCCCCAGCATTTT
- TRBJ2-5 - TRBV11-1 CASSLVGGWDQETQYF TGTGCCAGCAGCTTAGTAGGGGGATGGGACCAAGAGACCCAGTACTTC
- TRBJ1-2 - TRBV3-1/TRBV3-2 CASSQDSRGYTF TGTGCCAGCAGCCAAGATTCTCGTGGCTACACCTTC
- TRBJ1-5 - TRBV27 CASRDMSYSNQPQHF TGTGCCAGCAGGGACATGTCATATAGCAATCAGCCCCAGCATTTT
- TRBJ2-2 TRBD1 TRBV5-1 CASSQDRATGELFF TGCGCCAGCAGCCAGGACAGGGCTACCGGGGAGCTGTTTTTT
- TRBJ2-2 TRBD2 TRBV18 CASSPTSGRTGELFF TGTGCCAGCTCACCGACTAGCGGGAGGACCGGGGAGCTGTTTTTT
- TRBJ1-2 - TRBV2 CASDGSLVGVEGYTF TGTGCCTCTGACGGGAGCCTGGTGGGGGTGGAGGGCTACACCTTC
- TRBJ2-1 - TRBV30 CAWSVLGLANEQFF TGTGCCTGGAGTGTACTGGGGCTAGCGAATGAGCAGTTCTTC